This T cell receptor beta chain derives from a study of shared clonotypes between healthy human individuals. At the level of the study: Samples came from two female and a few male donors aged 18 to 49. Broader study findings: The expectation was that sequencing depth would affect clonotype sharing among donors. Inspection by rarefaction showed sorted-subset sequencing to be incomplete despite large depth.

Replicate PCRs from sorted subsets contained about 0.2 ug DNA, which is tens of thousands of T cell genomes. Assay: immunoSEQ multiplex PCR; the TCRdb copy retains only in-frame clones and omits some. In the table there are approximately 2,300,000 clones, about 90% of which are singletons. In regard to this clone: The antigen is undetermined.

Germline CDR1 reads GTSNPN; CDR2 reads SVGIG (reference sequence). V was clipped by 1 base and J by 7 bases, with 11 bases between them. The CDR3 is made up of 13 amino acids. The specimen was naive CD4+ T cells from PBMCs. Described subset: CD45RA+ positively selected. V and J are TRBV30 and TRBJ1-5, with D tentatively TRBD1 (5 bases). The sequence was obtained from a man between 18 and 35 years old in good health. Some clones in this sample may be carry-over from other donors' samples. The CDR3 region has the DNA TGTGCCTGGAGTGGGGGGAATGGGCAGCCCCAGCATTTT. Translating gives CAWSGGNGQPQHF.